This T cell receptor beta chain is from a study of blood T cell repertoires in COVID-19. J was trimmed by 10 bases and V by 4 bases; bases with no gene match: 4. Germline assignment: CDR1 SGDLS and CDR2 YYNGEE. CDR3 length: 13 residues. As originally analysed: Reference gene primer amplification in the assay estimated nucleated cell counts. The data were produced by immunoSEQ multiplex PCR, yet TCRdb's version contains in-frame clones alone and is incomplete. The DNA gave D and trimming, while V, J and clone size come from that table. The sample consists of roughly 250,000 clones, about nine tenths of them appearing once.

This receptor was taken from a young man with COVID-19, enrolled during active disease. The chain combines TRBV9 with TRBJ2-1; 11 bases fit TRBD2. Material for sequencing was peripheral blood. CDR3: CASSPSGGREQFF. CDR3 bases: TGTGCCAGCAGCCCTAGCGGGGGGAGGGAGCAGTTCTTC.